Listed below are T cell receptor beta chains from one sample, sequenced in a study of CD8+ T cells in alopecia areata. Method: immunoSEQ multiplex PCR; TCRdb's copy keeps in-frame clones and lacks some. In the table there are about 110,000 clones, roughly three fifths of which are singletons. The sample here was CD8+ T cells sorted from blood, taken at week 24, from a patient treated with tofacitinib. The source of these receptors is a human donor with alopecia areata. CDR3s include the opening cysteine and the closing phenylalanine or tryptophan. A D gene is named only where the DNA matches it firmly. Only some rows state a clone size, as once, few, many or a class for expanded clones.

CDR3nt: TGTGCCAGTAGTACCCCCCTGGCAGGACGGTACGAGCAGTACTTC; CDR3aa: CASSTPLAGRYEQYF; d_gene: NA; abundance: once; v_gene: TRBV19; j_gene: TRBJ2-7
CDR3nt: TGTGCCAGCAGAACAGGGAGTACTGAAGCTTTCTTT; CDR3aa: CASRTGSTEAFF; d_gene: NA; abundance: NA; v_gene: TRBV5-4; j_gene: TRBJ1-1
CDR3nt: TGTGCCAGCAGTGGCGGGGAGACCCAGTACTTC; CDR3aa: CASSGGETQYF; d_gene: NA; abundance: NA; v_gene: TRBV2; j_gene: TRBJ2-5
CDR3nt: TGTGCCAGCAGTTTAAGGACAGGGGGAAGTCAGCCCCAGCATTTT; CDR3aa: CASSLRTGGSQPQHF; d_gene: TRBD1; abundance: NA; v_gene: TRBV27; j_gene: TRBJ1-5
CDR3nt: TGCGCCAGCAGCGGAGGGAGAGAAGCTTTCTTT; CDR3aa: CASSGGREAFF; d_gene: NA; abundance: NA; v_gene: TRBV4-3; j_gene: TRBJ1-1
CDR3nt: TGTGCCAGCAGTAAGGGAGAAAAACTGTTTTTT; CDR3aa: CASSKGEKLFF; d_gene: NA; abundance: NA; v_gene: TRBV6-5; j_gene: TRBJ1-4
CDR3nt: TGTGCCAGCAGCTTACTTCCGGGGGGGAACTACGAGCAGTACTTC; CDR3aa: CASSLLPGGNYEQYF; d_gene: TRBD2; abundance: NA; v_gene: TRBV11-2; j_gene: TRBJ2-7
CDR3nt: TGTGCCAGCAGCCGCCGGGACAGGGGGCGGGAGACCCAGTACTTC; CDR3aa: CASSRRDRGRETQYF; d_gene: TRBD1; abundance: few; v_gene: TRBV4-2; j_gene: TRBJ2-5
CDR3nt: TGTGCCAGCACCAAAATTCGGGGGGCGGGCTACGAGCAGTACTTC; CDR3aa: CASTKIRGAGYEQYF; d_gene: NA; abundance: NA; v_gene: TRBV6-5; j_gene: TRBJ2-7
CDR3nt: TGTGCCAGCCTAGCGGAGGCCTACGAGCAGTACTTC; CDR3aa: CASLAEAYEQYF; d_gene: TRBD2; abundance: NA; v_gene: TRBV2; j_gene: TRBJ2-7
CDR3nt: TGTGCCAGCAGCCAAATGATCCGGGGGACGAACACTGAAGCTTTCTTT; CDR3aa: CASSQMIRGTNTEAFF; d_gene: NA; abundance: NA; v_gene: TRBV14; j_gene: TRBJ1-1
CDR3nt: TGTGCCAGCAGCGTCCCCGGGACAGTTTATGGCTACACCTTC; CDR3aa: CASSVPGTVYGYTF; d_gene: TRBD1; abundance: NA; v_gene: TRBV9; j_gene: TRBJ1-2
CDR3nt: TGTGCCAGCATTGGATCTAACTATGGCTACACCTTC; CDR3aa: CASIGSNYGYTF; d_gene: NA; abundance: NA; v_gene: TRBV2; j_gene: TRBJ1-2
CDR3nt: TGTGCTCTGGCCTGGAGCGGCTACACCTTC; CDR3aa: CALAWSGYTF; d_gene: NA; abundance: NA; v_gene: TRBV30; j_gene: TRBJ1-2
CDR3nt: TGCAGCGCAGGGGAGGGTCCCCTCTCCTACGAGCAGTACTTC; CDR3aa: CSAGEGPLSYEQYF; d_gene: NA; abundance: NA; v_gene: TRBV29-1; j_gene: TRBJ2-7